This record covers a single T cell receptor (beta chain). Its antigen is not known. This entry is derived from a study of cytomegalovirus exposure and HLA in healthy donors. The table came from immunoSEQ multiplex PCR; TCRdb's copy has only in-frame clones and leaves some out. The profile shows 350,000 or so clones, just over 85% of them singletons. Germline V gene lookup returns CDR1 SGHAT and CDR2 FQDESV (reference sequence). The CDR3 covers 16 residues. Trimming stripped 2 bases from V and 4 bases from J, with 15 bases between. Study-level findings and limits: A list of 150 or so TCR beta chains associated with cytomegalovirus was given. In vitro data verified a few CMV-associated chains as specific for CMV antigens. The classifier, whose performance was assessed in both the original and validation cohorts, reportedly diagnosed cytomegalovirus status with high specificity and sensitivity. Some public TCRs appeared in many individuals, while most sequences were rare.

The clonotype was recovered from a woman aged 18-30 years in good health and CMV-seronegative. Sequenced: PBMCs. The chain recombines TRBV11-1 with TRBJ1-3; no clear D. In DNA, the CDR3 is TGTGCCAGCAGCTTATCAGACTTCCAGCGGGGAAACACCATATATTTT. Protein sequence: CASSLSDFQRGNTIYF.